The rows below give T cell receptor beta chains drawn from one sample of a study of Tregs in tolerant kidney transplant recipients. Produced via immunoSEQ multiplex PCR; TCRdb's table is partial and in-frame only. The table records hundreds of thousands of clones, roughly four fifths of them present only once. Sequenced material: CD4+ T cells from blood. Receptors originate from a human donor in good health. The CDR3 runs from the conserved cysteine through the conserved F or W. The D gene is left open where the match is weak. Size is omitted from some rows. Given values are once, few, many or a class for expanded clones.

D | size | J | V | CDR3 | DNA
TRBD2 | few | TRBJ2-1 | TRBV10-1 | CASSDAGGPGDEQFF | TGCGCCAGCAGTGACGCGGGGGGGCCTGGCGATGAGCAGTTCTTC
- | - | TRBJ1-4 | TRBV12-5 | CASGLDGRFNEKLFF | TGTGCTAGTGGTTTGGACGGACGGTTTAATGAAAAACTGTTTTTT
- | - | TRBJ2-5 | TRBV11-2 | CASSTHSPRGLGETQYF | TGTGCCAGCAGCACCCACTCCCCTAGGGGGTTGGGAGAGACCCAGTACTTC
- | - | TRBJ1-1 | TRBV29-1 | CSVGTAIMNTEAFF | TGCAGCGTTGGGACAGCTATCATGAACACTGAAGCTTTCTTT
- | once | TRBJ2-5 | TRBV19 | CASSITPGARRETQYF | TGTGCCAGTAGTATAACTCCCGGGGCGAGACGGGAGACCCAGTACTTC
TRBD1 | once | TRBJ2-5 | TRBV6-4 | CATRTGGPGETQYF | TGTGCCACCAGGACAGGGGGCCCCGGAGAGACCCAGTACTTC
TRBD1 | once | TRBJ1-4 | TRBV7-2 | CASSLEGTGSREKLFF | TGTGCCAGCAGCTTAGAAGGGACAGGGTCAAGAGAAAAACTGTTTTTT
- | - | TRBJ2-2 | TRBV18 | CASSEYTGELFF | TGTGCCAGCTCAGAGTACACCGGGGAGCTGTTTTTT
TRBD1 | - | TRBJ1-5 | TRBV5-1 | CASSLVGGSNQPQHF | TGCGCCAGCAGCTTGGTAGGGGGCAGCAATCAGCCCCAGCATTTT
TRBD2 | - | TRBJ2-3 | TRBV2 | CAGGLAGVPDTQYF | TGTGCCGGGGGACTAGCGGGAGTTCCCGATACGCAGTATTTT
TRBD2 | - | TRBJ2-5 | TRBV7-3 | CASSPGLAGQETQYF | TGTGCCAGCAGCCCGGGACTAGCGGGGCAAGAGACCCAGTACTTC
TRBD2 | once | TRBJ2-7 | TRBV7-2 | CASSLESGRSYEQYF | TGTGCCAGCAGCTTAGAATCCGGGAGGTCGTACGAGCAGTACTTC
- | - | TRBJ2-7 | TRBV2 | CASSESAGQYF | TGTGCCAGCAGTGAAAGCGCCGGGCAGTACTTC
- | - | TRBJ1-6 | TRBV5-1 | CASSLSSSYNSPLHF | TGCGCCAGCAGCCTATCGAGCTCCTATAATTCACCCCTCCACTTT
TRBD1 | - | TRBJ1-2 | TRBV5-1 | CASGPGQSVPYGYTF | TGCGCCAGTGGCCCGGGACAGTCAGTACCCTATGGCTACACCTTC
- | - | TRBJ2-7 | TRBV5-1 | CASRDITYEQYF | TGCGCCTCTCGGGACATAACCTACGAGCAGTACTTC
TRBD2 | - | TRBJ2-1 | TRBV6-5 | CASRTSSYNEQFF | TGTGCCAGCCGGACTAGCAGTTACAATGAGCAGTTCTTC
TRBD2 | once | TRBJ2-1 | TRBV10-1 | CASSDPSGGAINEQFF | TGCGCCAGCAGTGACCCTAGCGGGGGGGCTATCAATGAGCAGTTCTTC
TRBD2 | few | TRBJ2-1 | TRBV6-1 | CASSLAGGRNEQFF | TGTGCCAGCAGTTTAGCGGGGGGGAGGAATGAGCAGTTCTTC
TRBD1 | - | TRBJ1-5 | TRBV7-8 | CASSVGGRGGSNQPQHF | TGTGCCAGCAGCGTAGGGGGCCGAGGTGGTAGCAATCAGCCCCAGCATTTT
TRBD1 | - | TRBJ2-3 | TRBV7-9 | CASSLAAGGTDTQYF | TGTGCCAGCAGCTTAGCGGCAGGGGGTACAGATACGCAGTATTTT
TRBD1 | - | TRBJ2-7 | TRBV5-1 | CASSLSRTGGSGEQYF | TGCGCCAGCAGCTTGAGTCGGACAGGGGGATCAGGCGAGCAGTACTTC
- | - | TRBJ1-5 | TRBV5-6 | CASSFGQYQPQHF | TGTGCCAGCAGCTTCGGACAGTATCAGCCCCAGCATTTT
TRBD2 | - | TRBJ2-3 | TRBV5-4 | CASRSGLAGGSDTQYF | TGTGCCAGCAGATCTGGACTAGCGGGAGGGTCAGATACGCAGTATTTT
- | few | TRBJ1-2 | TRBV9 | CAGARSTF | TGTGCCGGGGCACGGAGTACCTTC